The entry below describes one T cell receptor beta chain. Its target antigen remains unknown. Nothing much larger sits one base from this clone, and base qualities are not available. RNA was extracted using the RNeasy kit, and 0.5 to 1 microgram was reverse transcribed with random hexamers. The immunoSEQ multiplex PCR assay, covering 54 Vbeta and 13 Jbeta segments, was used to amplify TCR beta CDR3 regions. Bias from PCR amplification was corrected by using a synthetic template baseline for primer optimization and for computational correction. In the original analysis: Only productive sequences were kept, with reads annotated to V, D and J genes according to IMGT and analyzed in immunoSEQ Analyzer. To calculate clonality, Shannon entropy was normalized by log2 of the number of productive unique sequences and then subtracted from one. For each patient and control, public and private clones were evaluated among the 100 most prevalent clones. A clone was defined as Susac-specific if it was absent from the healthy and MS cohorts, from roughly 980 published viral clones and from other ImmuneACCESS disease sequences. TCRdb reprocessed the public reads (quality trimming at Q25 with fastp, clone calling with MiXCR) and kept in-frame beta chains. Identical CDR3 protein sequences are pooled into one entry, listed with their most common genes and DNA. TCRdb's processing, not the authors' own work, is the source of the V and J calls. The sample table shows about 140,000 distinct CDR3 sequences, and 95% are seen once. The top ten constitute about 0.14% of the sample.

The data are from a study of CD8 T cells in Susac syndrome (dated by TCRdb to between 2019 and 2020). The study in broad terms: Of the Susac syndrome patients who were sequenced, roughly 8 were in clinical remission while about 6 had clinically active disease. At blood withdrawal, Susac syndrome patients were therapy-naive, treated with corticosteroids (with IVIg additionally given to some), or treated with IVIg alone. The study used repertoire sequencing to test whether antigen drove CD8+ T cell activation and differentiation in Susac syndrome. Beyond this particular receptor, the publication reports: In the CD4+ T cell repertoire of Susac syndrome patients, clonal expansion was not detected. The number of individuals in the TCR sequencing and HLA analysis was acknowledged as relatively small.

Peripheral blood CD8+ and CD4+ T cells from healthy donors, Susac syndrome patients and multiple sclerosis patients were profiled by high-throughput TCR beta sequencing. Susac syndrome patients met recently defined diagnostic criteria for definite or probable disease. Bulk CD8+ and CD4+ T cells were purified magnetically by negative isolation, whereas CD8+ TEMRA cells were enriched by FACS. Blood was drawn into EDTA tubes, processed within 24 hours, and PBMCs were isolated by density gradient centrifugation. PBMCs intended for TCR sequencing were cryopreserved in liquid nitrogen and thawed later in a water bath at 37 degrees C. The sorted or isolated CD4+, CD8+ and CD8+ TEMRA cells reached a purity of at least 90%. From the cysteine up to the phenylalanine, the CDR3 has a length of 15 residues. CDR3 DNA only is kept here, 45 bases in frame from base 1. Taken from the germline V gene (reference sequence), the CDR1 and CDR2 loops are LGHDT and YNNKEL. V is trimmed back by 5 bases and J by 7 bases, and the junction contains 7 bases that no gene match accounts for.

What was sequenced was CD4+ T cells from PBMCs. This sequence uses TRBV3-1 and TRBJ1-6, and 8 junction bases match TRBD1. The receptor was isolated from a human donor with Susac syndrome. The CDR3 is CASSSRTGTNSPLHF. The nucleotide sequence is TGTGCCAGCAGCTCCCGGACAGGGACGAATTCACCCCTCCACTTT.